These 17 T cell receptor beta chains originate from one sample sequenced in a study of cytomegalovirus exposure and HLA in healthy donors. The PCR used 60 Vbeta and 13 Jbeta primers. The data were produced by immunoSEQ multiplex PCR, yet TCRdb's version contains in-frame clones alone and is incomplete. This sample has around 180,000 clones, with roughly 87% found just once. The sample taken for sequencing was PBMCs. These receptors were obtained from a girl less than two years old in good health and CMV-seronegative.

The chain couples TRBV13 to TRBJ1-1, with 8 bases that match TRBD1. This CDR3 has 12 amino acids. The V gene's germline CDR1 is PRHDT and CDR2 FYEKMQ (reference sequence). J lost 10 bases, V lost 5 bases, and 6 bases had no gene match. CDR3 DNA: TGTGCCAGCAGCCCCGTCGACAGGGGAGCTTTCTTT. Encoded protein: CASSPVDRGAFF.

V usage is TRBV27 and J usage is TRBJ1-4; 9 bases map to TRBD1. The CDR3 length is 16 residues. Germline V gene data show CDR1 as MNHEY and CDR2 as SMNVEV (reference sequence). J gave up 7 bases and V 6 bases, and 12 bases lay outside the gene matches. CDR3 DNA: TGTGCCAGCAGGGGGGGACAGGGAGAAAGGGGTGAAAAACTGTTTTTT. Protein: CASRGGQGERGEKLFF.

Worth noting for this clone: At one of its ends the junction is not consistent with the germline gene, which may arise from a read error. The chain is built from TRBV5-6 and TRBJ1-6, with D uncertain. The CDR3 covers 14 residues. Germline V gene sequence: CDR1 SGHDT, CDR2 YYEEEE. The CDR3 DNA reads TGTGCCAGCAGCTTTAGGAGCTATCATTCACCCCTCCACTTT. Its protein is CASSFRSYHSPLHF.

The chain couples TRBV2 to TRBJ2-1; 8 bases match TRBD1. This CDR3 is 15 amino acids long. V dropped 6 bases and J dropped 5; count of bases not matched to a gene: 9. The germline gives CDR1 SNHLY, CDR2 FYNNEI. Here the CDR3 reads CASRQVDRADNEQFF. CDR3 DNA: TGTGCCAGCAGACAGGTGGACAGGGCGGACAATGAGCAGTTCTTC. The variable domain in full, completed from reference TRBV2 and TRBJ2-1, reads EPEVTQTPSHQVTQMGQEVILRCVPISNHLYFYWYRQILGQKVEFLVSFYNNEISEKSEIFDDQFSVERPDGSNFTLKIRSTKLEDSAMYFCASRQVDRADNEQFFGPGTRLTVL.

CDR3: CASSETPRGNQPQHF. Written as DNA, the CDR3 is TGTGCCAGCAGCGAGACCCCCCGGGGCAATCAGCCCCAGCATTTT. The V and J genes are TRBV27 and TRBJ1-5, with D hard to call. Per germline, CDR1 MNHEY and CDR2 SMNVEV (reference sequence). The CDR3 runs 15 residues. The ends were cut back, 6 bases at V and 2 bases at J, with 14 bases in the middle.

This rearrangement joins TRBV11-2 to TRBJ1-2, with TRBD1 identical over 8 bases. CDR1 and CDR2 from the germline V gene are SGHAT and FQNNGV. The CDR3 runs to 15 residues. Trimming at V came to 5 bases and at J to 1 base, leaving 6 bases not matched to a gene. CDR3 amino acids: CASSQRQGINYGYTF. In DNA form, the CDR3 reads TGTGCCAGCAGCCAACGACAGGGGATTAACTATGGCTACACCTTC.

The chain is built from TRBV10-3 and TRBJ2-7; 9 nucleotides match TRBD1. The length of the CDR3 is 13 residues. Trimming at V came to 8 bases and at J to 3 bases, leaving 5 bases not matched to a gene. CDR1 is ENHRY and CDR2 is SYGVKD in the germline V gene. The CDR3 region is CAIGGTGRYEQYF. CDR3 in DNA: TGTGCCATCGGGGGGACAGGGCGCTACGAGCAGTACTTC.

The V call is TRBV27, the J call TRBJ2-7; 7 positions match TRBD1. Germline CDR1 and CDR2: MNHEY and SMNVEV (reference sequence). The length of the CDR3 is 15 residues. V lost 5 bases and J lost 2; bases outside the gene matches: 9. CDR3 in DNA: TGTGCCAGCAGTCTAAGACAGGGTACGGCCTACGAGCAGTACTTC. Translating it yields CASSLRQGTAYEQYF.

This chain links TRBV6-1 with TRBJ2-7; the D gene is possibly TRBD2 (5 bases). Germline V gives CDR1 MNHNS, CDR2 SASEGT. The CDR3 length is 15 residues. Between the trimmed V and J ends, which lost 8 bases and 5 bases, there was a span of 22 bases. Here the CDR3 reads CASLYRRPVGDEQYF. CDR3 nucleotide sequence: TGTGCCAGCTTATACAGACGCCCAGTCGGGGACGAGCAGTACTTC.

CDR3 loop: CASSEPYRDEQYF. CDR3 sequence (DNA): TGCGCCAGCAGTGAGCCCTACAGGGACGAGCAGTACTTC. The chain carries TRBV10-1 and TRBJ2-7; tentative D call: TRBD1 (6 bases). The CDR3 is 13 amino acids. Trimming stripped 2 bases from V and 5 bases from J, with 10 bases between. The V gene's germline CDR1 is WNHNN and CDR2 SYGVQD (reference sequence).

The chain uses TRBV30 and TRBJ2-1; no firm D call. V dropped 0 bases and J dropped 10 bases, with 7 bases sitting between them. Germline V CDR1 and CDR2: GTSNPN, SVGIG (reference sequence). This CDR3 comprises 11 residues. The CDR3 loop is CAWSVLLEQFF. DNA of the CDR3: TGTGCCTGGAGTGTACTCCTAGAGCAGTTCTTC.

The J gene is TRBJ2-7, the V gene TRBV10-3; D remains ambiguous. Trimming cost V 6 bases and J 7 bases, with 10 bases left between them. CDR3 length: 11 amino acids. The germline gives CDR1 ENHRY, CDR2 SYGVKD. The CDR3 protein is CAIRSVTEQYF. The CDR3 DNA is TGTGCCATCAGGTCAGTGACTGAGCAGTACTTC.

This chain links TRBV5-1 with TRBJ2-2; 8 bases fit TRBD2. The V and J ends lost 4 bases and 7 bases, in that order; junction bases with no gene match: 9. Germline-derived CDR1 and CDR2 are SGHRS and YFSETQ. The length of the CDR3 is 15 residues. The chain's CDR3 is CASSPATSANGELFF. The CDR3 nucleotides read TGCGCCAGCAGCCCCGCGACTAGCGCTAACGGGGAGCTGTTTTTT.

This chain links TRBV30 with TRBJ1-2; D call uncertain. The CDR3 consists of 12 residues. Trimming cost V 0 bases and J 7 bases, with 9 bases left between them. The germline V gene encodes CDR1 GTSNPN and CDR2 SVGIG (reference sequence). CDR3 sequence (DNA): TGTGCCTGGAGTGTGTCGGGAAGTGGCTACACCTTC. Translated: CAWSVSGSGYTF.

The chain has TRBV4-1 and TRBJ1-6, with TRBD1 matching over 7 bases. Trimming at V came to 4 bases and at J to 7 bases, leaving 13 bases not matched to a gene. This CDR3 comprises 17 residues. Germline V gene lookup returns CDR1 MGHRA and CDR2 YSYEKL. CDR3 region: CASSRPRDRERNSPLHF. CDR3 nucleotide sequence: TGCGCCAGCAGCCGGCCTAGAGACAGGGAGCGGAATTCACCCCTCCACTTT.

This CDR3 is CASSPSGGHQETQYF. The CDR3 region has the DNA TGTGCCAGCAGCCCAAGCGGGGGGCACCAAGAGACCCAGTACTTC. The chain carries TRBV11-3 and TRBJ2-5, with 9 bases lining up with TRBD2. This CDR3 is 15 amino acids long. Germline V gene sequence: CDR1 SGHNT, CDR2 YENEEA. J was trimmed by 0 bases and V by 5 bases; bases with no gene match: 4.

This chain joins TRBV14 and TRBJ1-1, with D tentatively TRBD1 (5 bases). The CDR3 is 13 amino acids. The germline gives CDR1 SGHDN, CDR2 FVKESK. V was cut by 0 bases and J by 7 bases, with 9 bases left in between. This chain's CDR3 is CASSQDPGGEAFF. As DNA, the CDR3 is TGTGCCAGCAGCCAAGATCCGGGGGGTGAAGCTTTCTTT.